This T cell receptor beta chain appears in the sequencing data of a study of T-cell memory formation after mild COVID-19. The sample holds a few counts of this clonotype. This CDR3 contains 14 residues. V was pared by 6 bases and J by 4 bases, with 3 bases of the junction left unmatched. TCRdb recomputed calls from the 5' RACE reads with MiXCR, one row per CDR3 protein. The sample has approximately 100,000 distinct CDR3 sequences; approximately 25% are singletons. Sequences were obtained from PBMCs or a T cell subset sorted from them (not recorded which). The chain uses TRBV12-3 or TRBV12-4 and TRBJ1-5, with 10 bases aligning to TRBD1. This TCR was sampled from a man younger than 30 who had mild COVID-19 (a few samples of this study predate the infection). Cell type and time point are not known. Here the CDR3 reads CASRGQGRNQPQHF. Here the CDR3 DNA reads TGTGCCAGCAGGGGACAGGGGCGTAATCAGCCCCAGCATTTT.